This T cell receptor beta chain was identified during a study of circulating and synovial CD4+ cells in juvenile arthritis. Method: immunoSEQ multiplex PCR; TCRdb's copy keeps in-frame clones and lacks some. This repertoire shows about 39,000 clones, roughly 94% found once; its top ten account for roughly 0.7%. This CDR3 spans 12 amino acids. The germline gives CDR1 SGHRS, CDR2 YFSETQ. Between the trimmed V and J ends, which lost 1 base and 13 bases, there was a span of 12 bases. The specimen sequenced was CD4+ T cells from blood. This chain uses TRBV5-1 with TRBJ2-1; D call uncertain. The receptor comes from a human donor with juvenile idiopathic arthritis. As DNA, the CDR3 is TGCGCCAGCAGCTTGTCTATGACACACCAGTTCTTC. Translating gives CASSLSMTHQFF.